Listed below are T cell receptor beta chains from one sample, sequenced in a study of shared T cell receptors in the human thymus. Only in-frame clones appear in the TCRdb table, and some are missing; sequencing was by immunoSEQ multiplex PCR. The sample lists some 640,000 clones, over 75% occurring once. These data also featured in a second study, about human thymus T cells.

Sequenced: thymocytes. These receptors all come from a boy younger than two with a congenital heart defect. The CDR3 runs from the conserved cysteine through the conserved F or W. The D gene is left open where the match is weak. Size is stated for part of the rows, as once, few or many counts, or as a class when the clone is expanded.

CSVEDRGQYF | TGCAGCGTTGAAGACAGAGGGCAGTACTTC | . | TRBJ2-7 | . | TRBV29-1 | 10
CASSPAFIVTFGLAIHNEQFF | TGTGCCAGCAGCCCAGCCTTCATAGTAACCTTTGGACTAGCGATCCACAATGAGCAGTTCTTC | once | TRBJ2-1 | TRBD2 | TRBV9 | 21
CASSLTLTGVYEQYF | TGCGCCAGCAGCCTTACTCTGACAGGGGTCTACGAGCAGTACTTC | . | TRBJ2-7 | TRBD1 | TRBV4-3 | 15
CASSLGGLALQETQYF | TGTGCCAGCAGTTTAGGGGGACTAGCGCTCCAAGAGACCCAGTACTTC | . | TRBJ2-5 | TRBD2 | TRBV28 | 16
CATSRDRLPQHF | TGTGCCACCAGCCGCGACAGGCTGCCCCAGCATTTT | . | TRBJ1-5 | . | TRBV15 | 12
CASSQDRDSYYYEQYF | TGCGCCAGCAGCCAAGATAGGGACAGTTACTACTACGAGCAGTACTTC | . | TRBJ2-7 | TRBD1 | TRBV4-1 | 16
CASSLRPTDFYGYTF | TGTGCCAGCAGTTTACGGCCGACAGACTTCTATGGCTACACCTTC | once | TRBJ1-2 | . | TRBV28 | 15
CASSHQLSSYEQYF | TGTGCCAGCAGTCATCAGTTAAGCTCCTACGAGCAGTACTTC | . | TRBJ2-7 | . | TRBV2 | 14
CASSETGFPHGYTF | TGTGCCAGCAGTGAGACAGGCTTCCCCCATGGCTACACCTTC | . | TRBJ1-2 | . | TRBV6-1 | 14
CASSERGPGELFF | TGTGCCAGCAGCGAGAGGGGGCCCGGGGAGCTGTTTTTT | . | TRBJ2-2 | TRBD1 | TRBV14 | 13
CASSYSPKGASQPQHF | TGTGCCAGCAGTTACTCCCCTAAGGGGGCAAGCCAGCCCCAGCATTTT | . | TRBJ1-5 | TRBD1 | TRBV6-7 | 16
CASSLEGGPNTGELFF | TGTGCCAGCAGCTTGGAGGGAGGACCGAACACCGGGGAGCTGTTTTTT | once | TRBJ2-2 | . | TRBV5-6 | 16
CASSYSVRGGTDTQYF | TGTGCCAGCAGCTACTCAGTCAGGGGTGGCACAGATACGCAGTATTTT | . | TRBJ2-3 | . | TRBV11-2 | 16
CASSLGGQNTEAFF | TGTGCCAGCAGCTTAGGAGGTCAGAACACTGAAGCTTTCTTT | . | TRBJ1-1 | . | TRBV7-9 | 14
CASSPVGTSGGANSYNEQFF | TGTGCCAGCTCCCCTGTAGGGACTAGCGGGGGGGCGAATTCCTACAATGAGCAGTTCTTC | . | TRBJ2-1 | TRBD2 | TRBV18 | 20
CASSRQVTFNQPQHF | TGTGCCAGCAGCAGACAGGTTACCTTCAATCAGCCCCAGCATTTT | . | TRBJ1-5 | . | TRBV5-8 | 15
CASSQGGVTKGMVMNTEAFF | TGTGCCAGCAGCCAAGGCGGGGTGACAAAAGGGATGGTCATGAACACTGAAGCTTTCTTT | . | TRBJ1-1 | . | TRBV4-2 | 20
CASSFDTSDGYTF | TGTGCCAGCAGCTTCGACACTTCAGATGGCTACACCTTC | . | TRBJ1-2 | . | TRBV7-9 | 13
CASSHRTGSSPLHF | TGTGCCAGCAGCCATCGGACAGGGAGTTCACCCCTCCACTTT | once | TRBJ1-6 | TRBD1 | TRBV5-4 | 14
CASSWQGVSYEQYF | TGTGCCAGCAGTTGGCAGGGGGTCTCCTACGAGCAGTACTTC | . | TRBJ2-7 | TRBD1 | TRBV28 | 14
CASSPQGLAGYEQYF | TGTGCCAGCTCACCGCAGGGACTAGCGGGATACGAGCAGTACTTC | . | TRBJ2-7 | TRBD2 | TRBV18 | 15
CASSFGRVRPNSPLHF | TGTGCCAGCAGTTTCGGCAGGGTCAGACCAAATTCACCCCTCCACTTT | . | TRBJ1-6 | . | TRBV27 | 16
CASSQGGGSDYEQYF | TGCGCCAGCAGCCAAGGAGGGGGATCAGACTACGAGCAGTACTTC | few | TRBJ2-7 | . | TRBV4-3 | 15
CASSQEGTGNAHTEAFF | TGTGCCAGCAGCCAAGAGGGGACAGGTAATGCTCACACTGAAGCTTTCTTT | . | TRBJ1-1 | TRBD1 | TRBV4-2 | 17
CASSYSASGPSYEQYF | TGTGCCAGCAGTTACTCGGCTAGCGGTCCTTCCTACGAGCAGTACTTC | . | TRBJ2-7 | TRBD2 | TRBV6-5 | 16
CASRATGGDFDTQYF | TGTGCCAGCAGAGCTACAGGGGGCGATTTTGATACGCAGTATTTT | . | TRBJ2-3 | TRBD1 | TRBV6-5 | 15
CASSIEASGGRDTQYF | TGTGCCAGTAGTATAGAGGCTAGCGGGGGTAGAGATACGCAGTATTTT | . | TRBJ2-3 | TRBD2 | TRBV19 | 16
CASSLAPGLANHEQFF | TGTGCCAGCAGCTTAGCGCCGGGACTAGCTAACCATGAGCAGTTCTTC | . | TRBJ2-1 | TRBD2 | TRBV7-2 | 16
CASSRQVNTEAFF | TGTGCCAGTAGTAGACAGGTGAACACTGAAGCTTTCTTT | . | TRBJ1-1 | . | TRBV19 | 13
CASSQESWKGVNYGYTF | TGCGCCAGCAGCCAAGAATCTTGGAAAGGGGTTAACTATGGCTACACCTTC | once | TRBJ1-2 | . | TRBV4-3 | 17
CSAREWTEAFF | TGCAGTGCTCGGGAGTGGACTGAAGCTTTCTTT | . | TRBJ1-1 | . | TRBV20-1 | 11
CASSLQINQPQHF | TGTGCCAGCAGTCTCCAGATCAATCAGCCCCAGCATTTT | . | TRBJ1-5 | . | TRBV27 | 13
CASSPLGGNTIYF | TGTGCCAGCAGCCCCCTTGGCGGAAACACCATATATTTT | once | TRBJ1-3 | . | TRBV7-6 | 13
CASSPRDGSLYEQYF | TGTGCCAGCTCACCACGAGATGGGAGTCTCTACGAGCAGTACTTC | . | TRBJ2-7 | . | TRBV18 | 15
CARGPHEQFF | TGTGCCAGGGGGCCACATGAGCAGTTCTTC | . | TRBJ2-1 | . | TRBV2 | 10
CASSPGRQGRETQYF | TGTGCCAGCAGTCCCGGAAGACAGGGCCGGGAGACCCAGTACTTC | . | TRBJ2-5 | TRBD1 | TRBV6-5 | 15
CAISHSGTFDSNQPQHF | TGTGCCATCAGTCACAGCGGCACCTTCGATAGCAATCAGCCCCAGCATTTT | once | TRBJ1-5 | . | TRBV10-3 | 17
CASSPTSGGRGIQETQYF | TGTGCCAGCTCACCTACTAGCGGGGGGAGGGGTATCCAAGAGACCCAGTACTTC | . | TRBJ2-5 | TRBD2 | TRBV18 | 18
CASSVGRGDSLRTDTQYF | TGTGCCAGCAGCGTAGGGAGGGGGGACAGCTTACGCACAGATACGCAGTATTTT | once | TRBJ2-3 | . | TRBV9 | 18
CASSPFGLAGGPDTQYF | TGTGCCAGCAGCCCTTTTGGACTAGCGGGAGGGCCAGATACGCAGTATTTT | . | TRBJ2-3 | TRBD2 | TRBV16 | 17
CASSLELAGGEDTQYF | TGTGCCAGCAGCTTAGAGTTAGCGGGAGGCGAAGATACGCAGTATTTT | once | TRBJ2-3 | TRBD2 | TRBV7-6 | 16
CASSTNELAGYTGELFF | TGTGCCAGCAGCACAAACGAACTAGCGGGCTACACCGGGGAGCTGTTTTTT | . | TRBJ2-2 | TRBD2 | TRBV9 | 17
CASSSRAGTGATDTQYF | TGTGCCAGCAGCTCCCGGGCCGGGACAGGGGCCACAGATACGCAGTATTTT | few | TRBJ2-3 | TRBD1 | TRBV11-2 | 17
CASSLAGEWNTEAFF | TGCGCCAGCAGCTTGGCTGGGGAGTGGAACACTGAAGCTTTCTTT | . | TRBJ1-1 | . | TRBV5-1 | 15
CASSQDRSSGSYEQFF | TGCGCCAGCAGCCAAGATCGGTCTAGCGGGAGCTATGAGCAGTTCTTC | . | TRBJ2-1 | TRBD2 | TRBV4-3 | 16
CASSDTAAGDAGNTIYF | TGTGCCAGCAGTGACACGGCGGCAGGGGACGCCGGAAACACCATATATTTT | . | TRBJ1-3 | . | TRBV6-1 | 17
CASSARGPATDTQYF | TGTGCCAGCAGCGCAAGGGGCCCTGCCACAGATACGCAGTATTTT | . | TRBJ2-3 | . | TRBV9 | 15
CASSYQGESTYEQYF | TGTGCCAGCAGTTATCAGGGCGAAAGTACCTACGAGCAGTACTTC | once | TRBJ2-7 | . | TRBV27 | 15
CASSSHTGGPNYGYTF | TGTGCCAGCAGTTCGCACACAGGGGGCCCTAACTATGGCTACACCTTC | . | TRBJ1-2 | TRBD1 | TRBV27 | 16
CAWSVTPAGTGTKNIQYF | TGTGCCTGGAGTGTAACCCCCGCCGGGACAGGGACCAAAAACATTCAGTACTTC | . | TRBJ2-4 | TRBD1 | TRBV30 | 18
CASTGDAPYEQYF | TGTGCCAGTACGGGAGACGCACCGTACGAGCAGTACTTC | . | TRBJ2-7 | . | TRBV19 | 13
CASNPSGSSYNEQFF | TGTGCCAGCAACCCGAGCGGAAGCTCCTACAATGAGCAGTTCTTC | . | TRBJ2-1 | . | TRBV7-2 | 15
CAIRGVYGYTF | TGTGCCATCCGGGGGGTCTACGGCTACACCTTC | . | TRBJ1-2 | . | TRBV10-3 | 11
CASSLVRDRVNNEQFF | TGTGCCAGCAGTTTAGTCCGGGACAGGGTTAACAATGAGCAGTTCTTC | . | TRBJ2-1 | TRBD1 | TRBV27 | 16
CSVGTLNTGELFF | TGCAGCGTTGGGACTCTCAACACCGGGGAGCTGTTTTTT | . | TRBJ2-2 | . | TRBV29-1 | 13
CASSRDLSSYNEQFF | TGCGCCAGCAGCCGGGACTTGAGCTCCTACAATGAGCAGTTCTTC | few | TRBJ2-1 | . | TRBV4-3 | 15
CASSRRQGNLSTDTQYF | TGCGCCAGCAGCCGACGTCAGGGGAACCTCAGCACAGATACGCAGTATTTT | . | TRBJ2-3 | . | TRBV5-1 | 17
CASSQDRGLSNQPQHF | TGCGCCAGCAGCCAAGATAGGGGTCTTAGCAATCAGCCCCAGCATTTT | . | TRBJ1-5 | . | TRBV4-1 | 16
CASSSWGTTELLGTEAFF | TGCGCCAGCAGCTCCTGGGGAACGACAGAATTGTTGGGCACTGAAGCTTTCTTT | . | TRBJ1-1 | . | TRBV5-1 | 18